The entry below gives a single TCR beta chain sequence along with its context. This sample is part of a study of blood T cell repertoires in COVID-19. Study in general: Samples of COVID-19 (acute and convalescent) were obtained from the United States, Italy and Spain. PBMCs, B-cell-depleted T cells, or T cells provided the cDNA or gDNA that made up the material.

Per the original methods: By means of reference gene primer amplification, nucleated cell counts were estimated. Libraries were prepared by immunoSEQ multiplex PCR; TCRdb keeps only in-frame clonotypes and omits some of them. For V, J and clone size, that table is used; D and trimming come from the DNA. Here the sample spans 150,000 or so clones, roughly nine tenths being singletons. Germline CDR1 is MNHEY and CDR2 is SVGAGI. The CDR3 spans 15 residues. Trimming shortened V by 2 bases and J by 4 bases, and 14 bases separated the two germline ends. Seattle patient enrollment occurred during active infection, with longitudinal follow-up thereafter.

The sequenced sample was peripheral blood. This rearrangement joins TRBV6-5 to TRBJ1-1; maybe TRBD1 (5 bases). The origin of this receptor is a man between 18 and 29 years old with COVID-19, enrolled during active disease. The CDR3, as DNA: TGTGCCAGCAGTTACGGTCGGTACGGGGGCACTGAAGCTTTCTTT. Amino acid sequence: CASSYGRYGGTEAFF.